This T cell receptor (beta chain) was profiled in a study of control samples from healthy donors and cancer patients. Data came from immunoSEQ multiplex PCR; TCRdb stores just in-frame clones and leaves some out. The sample has 250,000 to 300,000 clones, roughly 80% seen once; the top ten hold 13%. The V gene's germline CDR1 is SNHLY and CDR2 FYNNEI. The CDR3 extends over 16 amino acids. The V end was cut by 6 bases, the J end by 0 bases, with 17 bases between. The sequenced sample consisted of PBMCs. The TCR originated in a woman aged 55-75 years with lung cancer. The gene calls are TRBV2 and TRBJ1-1, with D maybe TRBD1 (5 bases). The CDR3: CASSPWGQVMNTEAFF. Written as DNA, the CDR3 is TGTGCCAGCAGCCCGTGGGGCCAGGTGATGAACACTGAAGCTTTCTTT.